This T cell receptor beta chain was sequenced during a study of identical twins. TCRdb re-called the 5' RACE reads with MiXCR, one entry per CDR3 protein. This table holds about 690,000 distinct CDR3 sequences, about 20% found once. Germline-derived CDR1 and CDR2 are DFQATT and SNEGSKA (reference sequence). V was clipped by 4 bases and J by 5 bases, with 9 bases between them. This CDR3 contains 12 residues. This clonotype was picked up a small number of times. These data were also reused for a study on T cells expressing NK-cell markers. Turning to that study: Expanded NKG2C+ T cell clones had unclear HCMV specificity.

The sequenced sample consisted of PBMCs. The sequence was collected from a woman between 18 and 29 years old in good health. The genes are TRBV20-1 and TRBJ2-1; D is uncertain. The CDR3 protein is CSATKDHNEQFF. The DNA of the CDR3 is TGCAGTGCTACAAAAGACCACAATGAGCAGTTCTTC.